This T cell receptor beta chain appears in the sequencing data of a study of cytomegalovirus exposure and HLA in healthy donors. Study-level findings and limits: Reportedly, TCR beta sequences accurately predicted HLA-A and HLA-B alleles in most subjects.

As for this clone: Its target is unknown.

CDR1 and CDR2 from the germline V gene are MNHNS and SASEGT. The CDR3 spans 15 residues. J gave up 5 bases and V 2 bases, and 5 bases lay outside the gene matches. PCR primers comprised 60 Vbeta and 13 Jbeta primers. Method: immunoSEQ multiplex PCR; TCRdb's copy keeps in-frame clones and lacks some. The sample contains 130,000 to 150,000 clones, roughly four fifths of which appear only once. The chain joins TRBV6-1 to TRBJ2-5, with 10 bases fitting TRBD2. Sequencing was performed on PBMCs. The sequence derives from a human donor in good health. This CDR3 is CASSENTSGEETQYF. The DNA of the CDR3 is TGTGCCAGCAGTGAAAACACTAGCGGGGAGGAGACCCAGTACTTC.